The present T cell receptor (beta chain) was sequenced within a study of cytomegalovirus exposure and HLA in healthy donors. Study results and caveats: Productive rates of about 87% or about 30% were seen for most TCR beta V segments in an earlier analysis. Highly shared variants forming one cluster were likely a sequencing artifact.

This PCR relied on a set of 60 Vbeta primers and 13 Jbeta primers. As handled by the study authors: Approximately 9.9 million shared chains were among the 80 million or so unique TCR beta chains that a later analysis counted. Assay used: immunoSEQ multiplex PCR; TCRdb lists only in-frame clones, some missing. V and J calls and clone size are as listed in that table; D and trimming were resolved from the DNA. The sample holds around 100,000 clones; 63% are singletons and the top ten take approximately 4.3%. This clone was detected once. Its antigen is as yet unknown. Germline V lookup: CDR1 SGHRS, CDR2 YFSETQ. The CDR3 has 14 residues. V lost 4 bases to trimming and J lost 7 bases, with 15 bases between them.

This clonotype originated in a human donor in good health. Sample: PBMCs. The chain is built from TRBV5-1 and TRBJ2-1; D is ambiguous. DNA of the CDR3: TGCGCCAGCAGCCCTACCATAAATCCGAATGAGCAGTTCTTC. This encodes CASSPTINPNEQFF. Full variable domain (outside the CDR3, taken from reference TRBV5-1 and TRBJ2-1): KAGVTQTPRYLIKTRGQQVTLSCSPISGHRSVSWYQQTPGQGLQFLFEYFSETQRNKGNFPGRFSGRQFSNSRSEMNVSTLELGDSALYLCASSPTINPNEQFFGPGTRLTVL.